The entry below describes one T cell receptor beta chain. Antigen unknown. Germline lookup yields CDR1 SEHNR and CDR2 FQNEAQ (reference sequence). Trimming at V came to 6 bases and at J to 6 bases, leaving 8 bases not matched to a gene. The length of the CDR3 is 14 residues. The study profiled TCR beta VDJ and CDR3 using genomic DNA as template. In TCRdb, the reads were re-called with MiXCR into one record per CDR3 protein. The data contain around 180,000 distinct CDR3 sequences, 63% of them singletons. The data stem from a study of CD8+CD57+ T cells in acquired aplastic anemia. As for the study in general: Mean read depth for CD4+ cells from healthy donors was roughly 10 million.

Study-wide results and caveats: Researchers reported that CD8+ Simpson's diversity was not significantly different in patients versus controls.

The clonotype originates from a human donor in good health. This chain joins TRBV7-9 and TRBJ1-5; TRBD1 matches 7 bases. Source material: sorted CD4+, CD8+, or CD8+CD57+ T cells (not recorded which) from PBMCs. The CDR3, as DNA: TGTGCCAGCAGTGAAGGAGGGACAGTTCAGCCCCAGCATTTT. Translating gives CASSEGGTVQPQHF.